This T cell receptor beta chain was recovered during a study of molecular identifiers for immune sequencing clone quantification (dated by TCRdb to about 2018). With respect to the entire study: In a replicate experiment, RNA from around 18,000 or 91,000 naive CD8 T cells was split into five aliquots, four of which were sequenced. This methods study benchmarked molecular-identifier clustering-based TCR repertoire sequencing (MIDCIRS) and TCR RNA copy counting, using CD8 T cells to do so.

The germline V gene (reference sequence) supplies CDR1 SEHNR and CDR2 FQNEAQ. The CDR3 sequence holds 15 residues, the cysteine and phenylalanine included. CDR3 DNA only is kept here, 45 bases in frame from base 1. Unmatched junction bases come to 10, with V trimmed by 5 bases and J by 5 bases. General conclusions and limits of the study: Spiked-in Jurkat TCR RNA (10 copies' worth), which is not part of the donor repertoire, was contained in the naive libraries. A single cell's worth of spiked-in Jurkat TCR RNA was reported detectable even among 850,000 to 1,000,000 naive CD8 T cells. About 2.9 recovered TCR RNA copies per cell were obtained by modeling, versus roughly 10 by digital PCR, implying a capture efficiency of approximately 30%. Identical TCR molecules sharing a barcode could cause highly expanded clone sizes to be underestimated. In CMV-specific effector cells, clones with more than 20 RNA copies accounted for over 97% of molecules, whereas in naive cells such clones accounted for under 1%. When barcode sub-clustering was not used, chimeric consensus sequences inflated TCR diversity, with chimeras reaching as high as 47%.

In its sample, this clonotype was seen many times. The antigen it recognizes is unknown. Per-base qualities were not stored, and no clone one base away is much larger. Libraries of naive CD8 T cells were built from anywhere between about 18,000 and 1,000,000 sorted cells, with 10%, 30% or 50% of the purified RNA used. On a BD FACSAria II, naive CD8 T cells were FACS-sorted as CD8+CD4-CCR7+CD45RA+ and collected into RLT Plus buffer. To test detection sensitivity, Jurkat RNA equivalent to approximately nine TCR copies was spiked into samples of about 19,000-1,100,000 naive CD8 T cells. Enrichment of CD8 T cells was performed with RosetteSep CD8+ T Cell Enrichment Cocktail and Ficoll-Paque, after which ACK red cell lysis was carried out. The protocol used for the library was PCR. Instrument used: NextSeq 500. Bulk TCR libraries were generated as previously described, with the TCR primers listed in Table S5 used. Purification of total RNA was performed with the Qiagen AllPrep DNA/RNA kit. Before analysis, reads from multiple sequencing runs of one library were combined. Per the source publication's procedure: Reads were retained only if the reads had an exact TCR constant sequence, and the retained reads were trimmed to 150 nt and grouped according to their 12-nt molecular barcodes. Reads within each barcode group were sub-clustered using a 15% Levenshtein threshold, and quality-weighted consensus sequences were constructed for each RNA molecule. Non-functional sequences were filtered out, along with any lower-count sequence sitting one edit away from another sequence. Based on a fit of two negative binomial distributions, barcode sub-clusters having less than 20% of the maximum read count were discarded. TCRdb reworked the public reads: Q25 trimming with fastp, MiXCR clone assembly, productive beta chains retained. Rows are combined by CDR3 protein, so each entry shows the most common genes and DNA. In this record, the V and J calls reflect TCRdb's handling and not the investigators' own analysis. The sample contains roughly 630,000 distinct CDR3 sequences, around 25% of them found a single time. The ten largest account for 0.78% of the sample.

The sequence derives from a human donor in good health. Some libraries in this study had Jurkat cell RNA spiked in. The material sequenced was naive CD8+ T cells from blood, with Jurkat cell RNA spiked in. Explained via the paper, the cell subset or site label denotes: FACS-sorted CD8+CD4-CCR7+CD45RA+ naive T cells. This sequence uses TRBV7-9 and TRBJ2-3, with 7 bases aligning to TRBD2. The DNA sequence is TGTGCCAGCAGCCTACTGGCGGGAGTACAAGATACGCAGTATTTT. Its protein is CASSLLAGVQDTQYF.